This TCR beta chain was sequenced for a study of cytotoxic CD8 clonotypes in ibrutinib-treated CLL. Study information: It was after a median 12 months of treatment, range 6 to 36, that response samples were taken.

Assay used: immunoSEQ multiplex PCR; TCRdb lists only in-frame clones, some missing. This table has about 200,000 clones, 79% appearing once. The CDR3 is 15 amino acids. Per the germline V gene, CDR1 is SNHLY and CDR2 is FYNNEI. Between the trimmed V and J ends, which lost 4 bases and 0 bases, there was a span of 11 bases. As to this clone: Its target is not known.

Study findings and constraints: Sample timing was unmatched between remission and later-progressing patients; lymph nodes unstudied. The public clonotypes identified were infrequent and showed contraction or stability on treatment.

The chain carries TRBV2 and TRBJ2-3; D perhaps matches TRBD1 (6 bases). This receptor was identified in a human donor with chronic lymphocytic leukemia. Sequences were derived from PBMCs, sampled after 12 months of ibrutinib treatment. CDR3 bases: TGTGCCAGCAGTGGGATACAGGGAAGCACAGATACGCAGTATTTT. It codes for CASSGIQGSTDTQYF.